This is a list of T cell receptor beta chains from one sample in a study of shared clonotypes between healthy human individuals. This table comes from immunoSEQ multiplex PCR, and its TCRdb copy is limited to in-frame clones, with some not included. The sample lists roughly 1.4 million clones, just under 99% occurring once. The sequencing sample was made of naive CD4+ T cells sorted from blood. Source of these receptors: a man aged 30 to 39 in good health. CDR3s include the opening cysteine and the closing phenylalanine or tryptophan. The order of the fields is D gene, V gene, J gene, CDR3 protein. A D gene is named only where the DNA matches it firmly.

-,TRBV7-6,TRBJ1-2,CASSLSGSGYTF
-,TRBV6-5,TRBJ2-7,CASSTGRGGEQYF
TRBD1,TRBV18,TRBJ2-6,CASSPVRGTSGANVLTF
TRBD2,TRBV5-4,TRBJ2-7,CASSSGSGNVIYEQYF
-,TRBV7-2,TRBJ2-4,CASSPPGLAKNIQYF
-,TRBV2,TRBJ2-2,CASWITPAGELFF
TRBD1,TRBV2,TRBJ1-4,CASSAGQNLFF
TRBD2,TRBV18,TRBJ2-5,CASSLGLAGVGETQYF
-,TRBV5-6,TRBJ2-3,CASSLVARDPTDTQYF
-,TRBV6-5,TRBJ2-2,CASSLGNTGELFF
-,TRBV2,TRBJ2-7,CASSEERVKSEQYF
-,TRBV6-6,TRBJ1-5,CASSYSQPGNQPQHF
-,TRBV5-1,TRBJ2-2,CASTPLPRNTGELFF
-,TRBV30,TRBJ2-7,CAWGSGSYEQYF
-,TRBV10-3,TRBJ2-3,CAISGGGLHSTDTQYF
TRBD2,TRBV5-6,TRBJ2-1,CASSLVAGTYNEQFF
-,TRBV5-1,TRBJ2-1,CASSLSGFSHNEQFF
-,TRBV11-2,TRBJ2-1,CASSLDPSPAGLNEQFF
TRBD2,TRBV5-4,TRBJ2-7,CASSLAGGDPKGGRSYEQYF
TRBD1,TRBV2,TRBJ1-4,CASRVQQGAGEKLFF
-,TRBV25-1,TRBJ2-3,CASSTLGTDTQYF
-,TRBV5-6,TRBJ1-1,CASSFQWTEAFF
-,TRBV2,TRBJ1-4,CATSGWFEEKLFF
-,TRBV5-1,TRBJ2-3,CASSWGPGQIDTQYF
TRBD2,TRBV25-1,TRBJ2-1,CASSVAGGIWEQFF
TRBD2,TRBV28,TRBJ2-7,CASSFVGGAYEQYF
TRBD1,TRBV5-1,TRBJ2-7,CASSFMDRDGEQYF
-,TRBV18,TRBJ2-7,CASSPGTLAYEQYF
-,TRBV29-1,TRBJ1-1,CSVRTLEAFF
-,TRBV2,TRBJ2-7,CASRRTATYEQYF
TRBD1,TRBV28,TRBJ1-5,CASSPGTGGNQPQHF
-,TRBV7-2,TRBJ2-3,CASIPSSGWADTQYF
-,TRBV4-1,TRBJ1-5,CASSQDWGGNQPQHF
TRBD2,TRBV9,TRBJ2-1,CASSVAVTSAYNEQFF
TRBD2,TRBV9,TRBJ2-5,CASSVGLAETQYF
TRBD2,TRBV27,TRBJ2-7,CASRITTSGIQYF
-,TRBV5-1,TRBJ2-5,CASSLGNRGSQGETQYF
TRBD1,TRBV6-6,TRBJ1-1,CASSLTQGRAEAFF
-,TRBV4-3,TRBJ2-5,CASSQEVGGTGRQETQYF
TRBD2,TRBV27,TRBJ2-7,CASSGAGGRGEQYF
-,TRBV7-2,TRBJ1-2,CASSPATALEKGYTF
TRBD1,TRBV2,TRBJ1-2,CASRGDRLYGGYTF
-,TRBV9,TRBJ2-2,CASSVSGNTGELFF
TRBD1,TRBV19,TRBJ2-7,CASSTGQGRDQIYEQYF
-,TRBV29-1,TRBJ2-1,CSRGEGNEQFF
-,TRBV29-1,TRBJ1-1,CSVEDLGKGNTEAFF
TRBD2,TRBV6-5,TRBJ2-1,CASTGAGGYNEQFF
-,TRBV6-6,TRBJ1-1,CASSPEGEEAFF
-,TRBV29-1,TRBJ1-2,CSVEGGIADTF
TRBD2,TRBV14,TRBJ2-7,CASSHFRASGNYEQYF
-,TRBV5-1,TRBJ1-1,CASTSGGSGYTEAFF
-,TRBV4-1,TRBJ1-1,CASSQDSRVNTEAFF
-,TRBV7-9,TRBJ2-5,CASSPGTGEETQYF
-,TRBV15,TRBJ2-7,CATSRVIFGEGEQYF
-,TRBV6-1,TRBJ2-7,CASSEVVSQRYEQYF
-,TRBV7-3,TRBJ2-2,CASSPTNGGAGELFF
TRBD2,TRBV28,TRBJ2-3,CASSLSGASTDTQYF
TRBD2,TRBV10-1,TRBJ2-7,CASSPTSGSPYEQYF
-,TRBV5-5,TRBJ1-4,CASSLTANEKLFF